This T cell receptor beta chain was captured in a study of blood T cell repertoires in COVID-19. The overall study: Samples of COVID-19 (acute and convalescent) were obtained from the United States, Italy and Spain. T cells, B-cell-depleted T cells, or PBMCs provided the cDNA or gDNA that served as material.

Authors' methods: For nucleated cells, counts were estimated from reference gene primer amplification. Assay used: immunoSEQ multiplex PCR; TCRdb lists only in-frame clones, some missing. That table furnishes V, J and clone size, whereas the DNA furnished D and trimming. The sample has more than 300,000 clones, around 87% seen once; the top ten hold 8.5% to 12%. In germline, CDR1 is LGHDT, CDR2 YNNKEL (reference sequence). CDR3 size: 15 residues. V was clipped by 2 bases and J by 1 base; unmatched bases: 4. The specimen was peripheral blood. The rearrangement joins TRBV3-1 (or the pseudogene TRBV3-2) to TRBJ2-7, with 8 bases that match TRBD2. The origin of this receptor is a woman aged 25-40 years with COVID-19, enrolled during active disease. The CDR3 bases are TGTGCCAGCAGCCAAACACTAGCGGTATCCTACGAGCAGTACTTC. Protein product: CASSQTLAVSYEQYF.